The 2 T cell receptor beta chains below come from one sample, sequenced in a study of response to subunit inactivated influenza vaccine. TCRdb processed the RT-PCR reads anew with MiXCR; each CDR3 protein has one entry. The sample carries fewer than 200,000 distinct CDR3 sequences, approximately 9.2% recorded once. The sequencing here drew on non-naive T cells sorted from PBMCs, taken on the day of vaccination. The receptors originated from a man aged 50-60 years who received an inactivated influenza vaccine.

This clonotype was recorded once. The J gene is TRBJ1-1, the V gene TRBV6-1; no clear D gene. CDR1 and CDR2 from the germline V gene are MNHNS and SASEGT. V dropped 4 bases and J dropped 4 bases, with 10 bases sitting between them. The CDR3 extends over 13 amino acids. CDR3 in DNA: TGTGCCAGCAGTGCTGGACTGAGCACTGAAGCTTTCTTT. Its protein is CASSAGLSTEAFF.

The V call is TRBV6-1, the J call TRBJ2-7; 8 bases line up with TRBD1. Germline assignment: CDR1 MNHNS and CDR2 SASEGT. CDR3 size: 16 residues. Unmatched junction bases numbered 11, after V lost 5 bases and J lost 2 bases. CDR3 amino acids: CASSSLRQGNAYEQYF. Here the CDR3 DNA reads TGTGCCAGCAGTAGCCTACGACAGGGGAACGCCTACGAGCAGTACTTC.